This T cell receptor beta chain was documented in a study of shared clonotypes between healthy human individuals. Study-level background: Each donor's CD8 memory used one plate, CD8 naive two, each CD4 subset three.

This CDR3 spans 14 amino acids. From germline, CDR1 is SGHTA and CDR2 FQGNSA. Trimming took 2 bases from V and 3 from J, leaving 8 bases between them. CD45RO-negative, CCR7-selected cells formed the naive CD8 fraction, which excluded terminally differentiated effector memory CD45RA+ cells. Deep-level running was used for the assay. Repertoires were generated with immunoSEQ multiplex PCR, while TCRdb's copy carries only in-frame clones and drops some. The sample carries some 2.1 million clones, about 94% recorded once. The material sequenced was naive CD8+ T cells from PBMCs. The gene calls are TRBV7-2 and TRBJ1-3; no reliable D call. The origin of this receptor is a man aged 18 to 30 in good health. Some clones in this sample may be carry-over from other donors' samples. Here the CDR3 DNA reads TGTGCCAGCAGCTTAACGGGGATTGGAAACACCATATATTTT. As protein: CASSLTGIGNTIYF.